Following are 11 T cell receptor beta chains from one sample sequenced in a study of radiotherapy plus CTLA-4 blockade in lung cancer. The method was immunoSEQ multiplex PCR; TCRdb's version includes in-frame clones alone and lacks a portion of them. The data hold 58,000 or so clones, with roughly four fifths observed a single time. The sample here was peripheral blood, taken from a patient treated with radiotherapy plus ipilimumab. The receptors were gathered from a human donor with non-small cell lung cancer who had a complete response to radiotherapy plus ipilimumab.

The chain has TRBV6-6 and TRBJ1-5; D call uncertain. V was pared by 2 bases and J by 5 bases, with 7 bases between. Germline lookup yields CDR1 MNHNY and CDR2 SVGAGI (reference sequence). The CDR3 spans 13 residues. The CDR3 bases are TGTGCCAGCAGTTACGCGCGGGATCAGCCCCAGCATTTT. Its translation is CASSYARDQPQHF.

CDR3 bases: TGTGCCAGCAGTTTGGGAGGGGGAGGGAACTATGGCTACACCTTC. This gives the protein CASSLGGGGNYGYTF. The J gene is TRBJ1-2, the V gene TRBV28; D is perhaps TRBD1 (6 bases). Germline V gene lookup returns CDR1 MDHEN and CDR2 SYDVKM. CDR3 length: 15 residues. Trimming removed 3 bases from V and 2 bases from J, with 13 bases in between.

This sequence joins TRBV7-2 and TRBJ2-2; no reliable D call. Germline V gene lookup returns CDR1 SGHTA and CDR2 FQGNSA. V lost 5 bases to trimming and J lost 3 bases, with 4 bases between them. The CDR3 sequence is 12 residues long. CDR3 nucleotides: TGTGCCAGCAGCCCGGACACCGGGGAGCTGTTTTTT. Translation: CASSPDTGELFF.

The genes are TRBV11-3 and TRBJ2-1, with 7 bases matching TRBD2. The CDR3 is 17 residues long. CDR1 and CDR2 from the germline V gene are SGHNT and YENEEA. The trim removed 2 bases at V and 14 bases at J, leaving 21 bases unmatched. CDR3 nucleotides: TGTGCCAGCAGCTTATCGATAGGCCCCTCGGGCGGGAGATTTGAGTTCTTC. This codes for CASSLSIGPSGGRFEFF.

The J gene is TRBJ2-5, the V gene TRBV6-5, with a weak D call TRBD1 (5 bases). The CDR3 runs 13 residues. The germline gives CDR1 MNHEY, CDR2 SVGAGI. The V gene lost 3 bases and the J gene lost 5 bases, with 10 bases spanning the gap. As DNA, the CDR3 is TGTGCCAGCAGTTATCAGGGTTGGGAGACCCAGTACTTC. It yields the protein CASSYQGWETQYF.

Worth noting for this clone: The junction departs from the called germline gene at one end, perhaps through a read error. The rearrangement uses TRBV29-1 and TRBJ2-1; 8 bases are a match to TRBD2. This CDR3 comprises 14 residues. Germline CDR1 is SQVTM and CDR2 is ANQGSEA. CDR3 DNA: TGCAGCGTCGAAGCGGGAGTGGCCTACAATGAGCAGTTCTTC. Translated, it gives CSVEAGVAYNEQFF.

This clone showed up just a few times. The rearrangement links TRBV27 to TRBJ2-1; weak D call: TRBD2 (6 bases). Per germline, CDR1 MNHEY and CDR2 SMNVEV (reference sequence). Trimming removed 6 bases from V and 3 bases from J, with 15 bases in between. This CDR3 spans 15 amino acids. The CDR3 spells CASRDGGPFYNEQFF. DNA of the CDR3: TGTGCCAGCAGGGACGGGGGTCCCTTCTACAATGAGCAGTTCTTC.

This chain connects TRBV18 to TRBJ1-1; possibly TRBD1 for D (5 bases). The CDR3 covers 13 residues. With 5 bases removed from V and 5 bases from J, the gap between germline ends came to 12 bases. Germline loops: CDR1 KGHSH, CDR2 LQKENI. The CDR3 region has the DNA TGTGCCAGCTCAAGGGGTGGTGAGACTGAAGCTTTCTTT. Residues: CASSRGGETEAFF. Based on the CDR3 plus reference TRBV18 and TRBJ1-1, the full variable domain is NAGVMQNPRHLVRRRGQEARLRCSPMKGHSHVYWYRQLPEEGLKFMVYLQKENIIDESGMPKERFSAEFPKEGPSILRIQQVVRGDSAAYFCASSRGGETEAFFGQGTRLTVV.

The chain links TRBV11-3 to TRBJ1-1, with 7 nucleotides matching TRBD1. CDR1 and CDR2 from the germline V gene are SGHNT and YENEEA. There are 15 residues in the CDR3. The trim removed 1 base at V and 8 bases at J, leaving 10 bases unmatched. The CDR3, as DNA: TGTGCCAGCAGCTTAGTGGACAGGCCGCAGGGGGAAGCTTTCTTT. This codes for CASSLVDRPQGEAFF.

This chain links TRBV11-2 with TRBJ1-4; D gene unclear. The CDR3 consists of 14 residues. Germline V gene data show CDR1 as SGHAT and CDR2 as FQNNGV. The V gene lost 1 base and the J gene lost 5 bases, with 8 bases spanning the gap. The CDR3 DNA reads as TGTGCCAGCAGCTTAGGCCAGTTCAATGAAAAACTGTTTTTT. Translation: CASSLGQFNEKLFF.

The V call is TRBV6-5, the J call TRBJ2-7; no clear D gene. Germline assignment: CDR1 MNHEY and CDR2 SVGAGI. With 4 bases removed from V and 3 bases from J, the gap between germline ends came to 16 bases. The CDR3 length is 15 residues. The CDR3 sequence: CASSSRYSLDYEQYF. Here the CDR3 DNA reads TGTGCCAGCAGTTCCCGTTACTCTTTAGACTACGAGCAGTACTTC.